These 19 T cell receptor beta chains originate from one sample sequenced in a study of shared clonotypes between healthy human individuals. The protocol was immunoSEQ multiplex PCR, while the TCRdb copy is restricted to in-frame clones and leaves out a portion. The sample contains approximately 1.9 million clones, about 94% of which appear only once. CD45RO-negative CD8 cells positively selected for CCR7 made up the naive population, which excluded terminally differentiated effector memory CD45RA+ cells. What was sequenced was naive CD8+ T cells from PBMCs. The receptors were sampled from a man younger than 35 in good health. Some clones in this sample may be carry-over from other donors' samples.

CDR3 loop: CASSQIRGPEVSGANVLTF. The DNA for the CDR3 is TGCGCCAGCAGCCAAATCAGGGGCCCGGAGGTCTCTGGGGCCAACGTCCTGACTTTC. The genes are TRBV4-1 and TRBJ2-6, with D maybe TRBD1 (6 bases). This CDR3 contains 19 residues. Germline V gives CDR1 MGHRA, CDR2 YSYEKL. V was trimmed by 2 bases and J by 0 bases, leaving 17 bases between them.

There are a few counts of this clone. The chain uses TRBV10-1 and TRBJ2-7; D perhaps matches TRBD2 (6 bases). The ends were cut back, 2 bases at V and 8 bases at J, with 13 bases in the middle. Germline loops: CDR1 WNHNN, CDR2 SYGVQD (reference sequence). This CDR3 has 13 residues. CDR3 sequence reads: CASSEMGGGQQYF. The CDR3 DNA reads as TGCGCCAGCAGTGAGATGGGGGGTGGCCAGCAGTACTTC.

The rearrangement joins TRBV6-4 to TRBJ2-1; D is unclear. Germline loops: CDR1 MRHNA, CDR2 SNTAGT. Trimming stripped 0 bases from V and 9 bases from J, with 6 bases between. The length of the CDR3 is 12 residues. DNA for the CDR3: TGTGCCAGCAGTGACTCGAGGAGTGAGCAGTTCTTC. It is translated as CASSDSRSEQFF.

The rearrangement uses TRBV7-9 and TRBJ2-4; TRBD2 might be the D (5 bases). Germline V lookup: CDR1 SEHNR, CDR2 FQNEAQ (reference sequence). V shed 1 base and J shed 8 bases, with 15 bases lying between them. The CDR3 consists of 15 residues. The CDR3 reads CASSLEPPGYHIQYF. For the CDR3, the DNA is TGTGCCAGCAGCTTAGAACCCCCGGGGTACCACATTCAGTACTTC.

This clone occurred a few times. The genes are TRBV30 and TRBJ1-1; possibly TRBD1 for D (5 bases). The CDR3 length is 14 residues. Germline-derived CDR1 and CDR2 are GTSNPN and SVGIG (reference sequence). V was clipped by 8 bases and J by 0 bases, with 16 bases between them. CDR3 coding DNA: TGTGCCAGATTCCCGGGACCGATGAACACTGAAGCTTTCTTT. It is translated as CARFPGPMNTEAFF. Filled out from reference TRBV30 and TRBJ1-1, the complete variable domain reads SQTIHQWPATLVQPVGSPLSLECTVEGTSNPNLYWYRQAAGRGLQLLFYSVGIGQISSEVPQNLSASRPQDRQFILSSKKLLLSDSGFYLCARFPGPMNTEAFFGQGTRLTVV.

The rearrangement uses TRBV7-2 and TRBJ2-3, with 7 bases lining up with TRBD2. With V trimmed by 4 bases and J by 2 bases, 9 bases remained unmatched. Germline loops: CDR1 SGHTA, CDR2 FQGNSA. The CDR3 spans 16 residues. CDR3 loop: CASSSTRLASTDTQYF. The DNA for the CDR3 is TGTGCCAGCAGCTCCACCAGACTAGCCTCCACAGATACGCAGTATTTT. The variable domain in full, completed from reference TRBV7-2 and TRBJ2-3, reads GAGVSQSPSNKVTEKGKDVELRCDPISGHTALYWYRQSLGQGLEFLIYFQGNSAPDKSGLPSDRFSAERTGGSVSTLTIQRTQQEDSAVYLCASSSTRLASTDTQYFGPGTRLTVL.

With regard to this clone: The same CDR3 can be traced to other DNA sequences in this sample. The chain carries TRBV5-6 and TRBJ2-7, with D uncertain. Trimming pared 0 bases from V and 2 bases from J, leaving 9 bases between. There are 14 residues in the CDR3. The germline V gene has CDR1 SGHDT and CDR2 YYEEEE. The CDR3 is CASSLGAGTYEQYF. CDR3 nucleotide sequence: TGTGCCAGCAGCTTGGGGGCCGGAACCTACGAGCAGTACTTC.

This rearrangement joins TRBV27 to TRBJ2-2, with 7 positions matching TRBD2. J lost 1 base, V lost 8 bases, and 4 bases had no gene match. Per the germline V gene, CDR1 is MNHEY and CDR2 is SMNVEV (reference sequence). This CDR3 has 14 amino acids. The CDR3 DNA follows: TGTGCCAGCGGGTGGACTAGGAACACCGGGGAGCTGTTTTTT. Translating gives CASGWTRNTGELFF.

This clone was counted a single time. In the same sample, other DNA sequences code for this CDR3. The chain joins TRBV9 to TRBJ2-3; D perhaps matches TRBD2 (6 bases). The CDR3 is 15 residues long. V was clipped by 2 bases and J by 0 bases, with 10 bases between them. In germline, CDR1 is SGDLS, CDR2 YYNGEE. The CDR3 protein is CASSVGGASTDTQYF. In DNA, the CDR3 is TGTGCCAGCAGCGTCGGCGGGGCTAGCACAGATACGCAGTATTTT.

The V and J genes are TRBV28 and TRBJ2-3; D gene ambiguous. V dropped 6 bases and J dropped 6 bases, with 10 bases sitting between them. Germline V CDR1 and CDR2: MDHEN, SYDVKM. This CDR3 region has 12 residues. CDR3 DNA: TGTGCCAGCAGCGCCGCGAGGGATACGCAGTATTTT. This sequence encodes CASSAARDTQYF.

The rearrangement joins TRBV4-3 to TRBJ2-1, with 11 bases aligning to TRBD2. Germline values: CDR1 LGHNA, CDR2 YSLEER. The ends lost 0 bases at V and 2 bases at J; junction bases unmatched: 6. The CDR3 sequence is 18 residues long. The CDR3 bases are TGCGCCAGCAGCCAAGAATCAGTAGCGGGAGGGACCTACAATGAGCAGTTCTTC. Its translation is CASSQESVAGGTYNEQFF.

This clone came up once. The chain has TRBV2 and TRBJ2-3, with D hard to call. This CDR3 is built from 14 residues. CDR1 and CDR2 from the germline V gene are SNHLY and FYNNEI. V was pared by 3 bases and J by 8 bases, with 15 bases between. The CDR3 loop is CASSDPDRPSTQYF. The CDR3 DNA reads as TGTGCCAGCAGTGATCCCGATAGACCATCTACGCAGTATTTT.

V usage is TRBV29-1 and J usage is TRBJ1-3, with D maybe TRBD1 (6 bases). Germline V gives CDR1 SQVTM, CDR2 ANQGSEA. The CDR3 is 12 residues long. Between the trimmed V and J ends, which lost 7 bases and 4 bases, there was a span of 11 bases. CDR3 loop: CSGADSGNTIYF. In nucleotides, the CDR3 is TGCAGCGGGGCGGACAGCGGAAACACCATATATTTT.

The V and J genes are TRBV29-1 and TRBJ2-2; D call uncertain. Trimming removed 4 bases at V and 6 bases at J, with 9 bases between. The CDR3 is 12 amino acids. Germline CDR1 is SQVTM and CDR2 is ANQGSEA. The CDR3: CSVAGSAGELFF. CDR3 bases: TGCAGCGTTGCTGGTTCCGCCGGGGAGCTGTTTTTT.

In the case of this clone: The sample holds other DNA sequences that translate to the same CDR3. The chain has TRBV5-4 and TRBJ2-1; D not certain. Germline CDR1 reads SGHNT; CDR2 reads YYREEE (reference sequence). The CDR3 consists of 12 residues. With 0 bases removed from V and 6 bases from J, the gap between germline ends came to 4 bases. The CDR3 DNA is TGTGCCAGCAGCTTGGAAGGCAATGAGCAGTTCTTC. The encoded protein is CASSLEGNEQFF.

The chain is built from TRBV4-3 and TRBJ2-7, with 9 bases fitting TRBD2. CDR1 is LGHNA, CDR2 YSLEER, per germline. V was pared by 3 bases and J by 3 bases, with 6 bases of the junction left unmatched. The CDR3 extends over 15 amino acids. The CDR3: CASSQATSGYYEQYF. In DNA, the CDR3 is TGCGCCAGCAGCCAGGCGACTAGCGGATACTACGAGCAGTACTTC.

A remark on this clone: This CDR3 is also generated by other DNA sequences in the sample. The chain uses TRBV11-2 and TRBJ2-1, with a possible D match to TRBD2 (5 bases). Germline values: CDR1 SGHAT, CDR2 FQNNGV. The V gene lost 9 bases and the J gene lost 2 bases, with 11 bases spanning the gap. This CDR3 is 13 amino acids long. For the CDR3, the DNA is TGTGCCAGTTTGGGAGCAGCCTACAATGAGCAGTTCTTC. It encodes CASLGAAYNEQFF. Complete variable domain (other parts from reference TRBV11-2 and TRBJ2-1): EAGVAQSPRYKIIEKRQSVAFWCNPISGHATLYWYQQILGQGPKLLIQFQNNGVVDDSQLPKDRFSAERLKGVDSTLKIQPAKLEDSAVYLCASLGAAYNEQFFGPGTRLTVL.

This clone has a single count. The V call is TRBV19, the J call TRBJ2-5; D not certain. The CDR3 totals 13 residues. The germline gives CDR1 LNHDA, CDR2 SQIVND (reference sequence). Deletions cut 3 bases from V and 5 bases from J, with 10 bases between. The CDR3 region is CASSIHRWETQYF. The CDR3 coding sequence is TGTGCCAGTAGTATTCATAGATGGGAGACCCAGTACTTC.

CDR3 DNA: TGTGCCAGCAGTTTGGCCAATAGCGTCTCCTACAATGAGCAGTTCTTC. It specifies CASSLANSVSYNEQFF. The rearrangement uses TRBV27 and TRBJ2-1, with D possibly TRBD2 on 5 matching bases. CDR1 and CDR2 from the germline V gene are MNHEY and SMNVEV (reference sequence). The V and J ends lost 3 bases and 0 bases respectively, with 12 bases between them. The CDR3 is made up of 16 amino acids.